Listed below are T cell receptor beta chains from one sample, sequenced in a study of vaccination and CD4 T cells after COVID-19. TCRdb recomputed calls from the PCR reads with MiXCR, one row per CDR3 protein. Of 15,000 or so distinct CDR3 sequences listed, approximately 50% are singletons. No antigens are known for them. This material consisted of CD4+ T cells from blood, cultured in vitro, taken before SARS-CoV-2 vaccination. The receptors stem from a human donor who had recovered from COVID-19. CDR3s include the opening cysteine and the closing phenylalanine or tryptophan. The order of the fields is CDR3 DNA, CDR3 protein, clone size, V gene, J gene, D gene. The D gene is left open where the match is weak. Size is omitted from some rows. Given values are once, few, many or a class for expanded clones.

TGCAGTGCGGGCCCGGGGGGAGTGGGGTACGAGCAGTACTTC,CSAGPGGVGYEQYF,NA,TRBV20-1,TRBJ2-7,TRBD2
TGCGCCAGCAGTGAGTCGGATGGCTACACCTTC,CASSESDGYTF,few,TRBV10-2,TRBJ1-2,NA
TGTGCCAGCAGCTTAGGGGGGACAGGGGCACCCCTCCACTTT,CASSLGGTGAPLHF,NA,TRBV7-9,TRBJ1-6,TRBD1
TGTGCCAGCAGTGAAGCTGGGACAGGGCCCTACGAGCAGTACTTC,CASSEAGTGPYEQYF,few,TRBV2,TRBJ2-7,TRBD1
TGCAGTGCTAGTTCTACACGGGACAGTGGCTACACCTTC,CSASSTRDSGYTF,few,TRBV20-1,TRBJ1-2,TRBD1
TGTGCCACCAGAGGACCCGCTAACACCCTCCAAGAGACCCAGTACTTC,CATRGPANTLQETQYF,NA,TRBV24-1,TRBJ2-5,NA
TGTGCCAGCAGCTTAGCTTTGACGGTAGATACGCAGTATTTT,CASSLALTVDTQYF,NA,TRBV7-2,TRBJ2-3,NA
TGTGCCAGCAGTTTATCCGGCCGGTTTCAGATCGATCAGCCCCAGCATTTT,CASSLSGRFQIDQPQHF,NA,TRBV27,TRBJ1-5,NA
TGTGCCAGCAGCCAAACAGGGGGCGGCGAAAAACTGTTTTTT,CASSQTGGGEKLFF,NA,TRBV28,TRBJ1-4,TRBD1
TGTGCCAGCAGGTCGACAGGGCGCAATCAGCCCCAGCATTTT,CASRSTGRNQPQHF,few,TRBV2,TRBJ1-5,TRBD1
TGTGCCAGCAGGGTGGGACAGGGGGACAACGAGCAGTACTTC,CASRVGQGDNEQYF,NA,TRBV11-3,TRBJ2-7,TRBD1
TGTGCCAGCAGCTTGCGGGGGCAGGATCAGCCCCAGCATTTT,CASSLRGQDQPQHF,NA,TRBV7-2,TRBJ1-5,NA
TGTGCCACCAGTGATTCGTTACAGCGCTACACCTTC,CATSDSLQRYTF,NA,TRBV24-1,TRBJ1-2,NA
TGTGCCAGCAGCTTGCCGGTTGGGCCAGAAGCTTTCTTT,CASSLPVGPEAFF,NA,TRBV7-8,TRBJ1-1,NA
TGTGCCAGCAGCTCCCAACAGGGGGCAAAAGGCTACACCTTC,CASSSQQGAKGYTF,few,TRBV7-2,TRBJ1-2,TRBD1
TGTGCCACCAGTGATTCCCTCGGGCTAGCTACAGATACGCAGTATTTT,CATSDSLGLATDTQYF,few,TRBV24-1,TRBJ2-3,NA
TGTGCCAGTAGAGACGGGGGGTACTCACCCCTCCACTTT,CASRDGGYSPLHF,few,TRBV19,TRBJ1-6,NA
TGTGCCAGCAGTCACCCGGGGACTAGCGGGAGATACGAGCAGTACTTC,CASSHPGTSGRYEQYF,NA,TRBV6-2/TRBV6-3,TRBJ2-7,TRBD2
TGTGCCACCAGTGATTCCGGACTCGCGCAGTATTTT,CATSDSGLAQYF,NA,TRBV24-1,TRBJ2-3,NA
TGTGCCAGTAGTACTTCGTGGGACAGGGCCTACGAGCAGTACTTC,CASSTSWDRAYEQYF,NA,TRBV19,TRBJ2-7,TRBD1
TGTGCCAGCAGACGGACTAGCGTTTCCTACAATGAGCAGTTCTTC,CASRRTSVSYNEQFF,NA,TRBV27,TRBJ2-1,TRBD2
TGCGCCAGCAGCTCAGGACTAGCGGGAGCTCACGAGCAGTACTTC,CASSSGLAGAHEQYF,NA,TRBV5-1,TRBJ2-7,TRBD2
TGTGCCAGCAGCTTCCCGCCTCTCACACAACGATCAAGAAACTATGGCTACACCTTC,CASSFPPLTQRSRNYGYTF,few,TRBV11-3,TRBJ1-2,NA
TGTGCCACCAGTGACCGCACGGGCGGGAGTAGCGATGAGCAGTTCTTC,CATSDRTGGSSDEQFF,NA,TRBV24-1,TRBJ2-1,TRBD2
TGCAGTGCTAGTCCTAACAGGGTTTCGGCTGAAGCTTTCTTT,CSASPNRVSAEAFF,few,TRBV20-1,TRBJ1-1,NA
TGCAGTGCTAGTCGAGGTCTGGGAAATTCACCCCTCCACTTT,CSASRGLGNSPLHF,NA,TRBV20-1,TRBJ1-6,NA
TGTGCCAGCAGCTTACCGGGACAGGGTCCCACCTCTGGAAACACCATATATTTT,CASSLPGQGPTSGNTIYF,NA,TRBV7-6,TRBJ1-3,TRBD1
TGCAGTGCTAGATTCCGACTAGTGGCGGACAATGAGCAGTTCTTC,CSARFRLVADNEQFF,NA,TRBV20-1,TRBJ2-1,NA
TGCAGTGCCAGGAAGACTAGCGGGACGGGGAATGAGCAGTTCTTC,CSARKTSGTGNEQFF,few,TRBV20-1,TRBJ2-1,TRBD2
TGCGCCAGCAGCTTAGTACCCGGAAACACCATATATTTT,CASSLVPGNTIYF,NA,TRBV7-9,TRBJ1-3,NA
TGTGCCATCAGTGAGTCAAGGACAGGGTACACTGAAGCTTTCTTT,CAISESRTGYTEAFF,NA,TRBV10-3,TRBJ1-1,TRBD1
TGCAGTGCTATATGGTTGGAAAACATTCAGTACTTC,CSAIWLENIQYF,NA,TRBV20-1,TRBJ2-4,NA
TGCAGTGCTAGAGGAGGGCTCAATGAGCAGTTCTTC,CSARGGLNEQFF,NA,TRBV20-1,TRBJ2-1,NA
TGTGCCAGCAGGGTACAGGGAATCGGCGAGCAGTACTTC,CASRVQGIGEQYF,NA,TRBV6-1,TRBJ2-7,NA
TGCAGTGCTAGATCCCCCCGAGGACAGGGAGGATCTCCCCTCCACTTT,CSARSPRGQGGSPLHF,few,TRBV20-1,TRBJ1-6,TRBD1
TGTGCCAGTAGTAACGACCGGACAGGGGGCCAAGAGACCCAGTACTTC,CASSNDRTGGQETQYF,once,TRBV19,TRBJ2-5,TRBD1
TGTGCCAGCAGCTTAGGGGGACGGGCCTGGGAGACCCAGTACTTC,CASSLGGRAWETQYF,NA,TRBV7-2,TRBJ2-5,NA
TGTGCCACCAGCAGACTAAGACAGTTAGCCAAAAACACTCAGTACTTC,CATSRLRQLAKNTQYF,NA,TRBV15,TRBJ2-4,NA
TGTGCCAGCAGTGAATATCCCCCCACCCAGGAGAACTTC,CASSEYPPTQENF,NA,TRBV25-1,TRBJ2-7,NA
TGTGCCAGCAGCGTAGACTTTGGGACAGGGAATAACAGGGGCTACACCTTC,CASSVDFGTGNNRGYTF,NA,TRBV9,TRBJ1-2,TRBD1
TGTGCCAGCAGTAACCGTGGGATGAATTCACCCCTCCACTTT,CASSNRGMNSPLHF,NA,TRBV6-2/TRBV6-3,TRBJ1-6,NA
TGTGCCAGTACAGGCGGAAACTACGAGCAGTACTTC,CASTGGNYEQYF,NA,TRBV19,TRBJ2-7,NA
TGCAGTGCTATTTCGGGTACTGAAGCTTTCTTT,CSAISGTEAFF,few,TRBV20-1,TRBJ1-1,NA
TGTGCCAGCTCACCATCTTATAGTGGCTACACCTTC,CASSPSYSGYTF,NA,TRBV18,TRBJ1-2,NA
TGCAGTGCTTCTCAGGGGGTGAGCAATCAGCCCCAGCATTTT,CSASQGVSNQPQHF,few,TRBV20-1,TRBJ1-5,TRBD1
TGCAGCTACTCCGGGACAACTGGAAACACCATATATTTT,CSYSGTTGNTIYF,NA,TRBV20-1,TRBJ1-3,NA
TGTGCCAGCAGTTTTTCACAGGGAAGTTGGGAGACCCAGTACTTC,CASSFSQGSWETQYF,NA,TRBV11-2,TRBJ2-5,NA